Each of the 26 T cell receptor beta chains below was sequenced from the same sample in a study of T cells after yellow fever vaccination. TCRdb used MiXCR to reprocess the 5' RACE reads, holding one entry per CDR3 protein. The repertoire consists of about 330,000 distinct CDR3 sequences, with around 7.3% occurring once and the leading ten covering about 18%. This sample comprised PBMCs, obtained about 49 days after the first yellow fever vaccination. These receptors were taken from a man between 18 and 29 years old who received the YFV17D yellow fever vaccine.

The gene calls are TRBV4-2 and TRBJ1-1, with a tentative D call TRBD1 (6 bases). Germline CDR1 LGHNA, CDR2 YNFKEQ. Trimming left V 3 bases short and J 1 base short, with 24 bases between. The CDR3 consists of 19 residues. The CDR3 here is CASSHPIGGRNVWNTEAFF. The CDR3 DNA follows: TGTGCCAGCAGCCATCCAATCGGGGGCCGGAACGTTTGGAACACTGAAGCTTTCTTT.

This clonotype has just a few counts. The chain carries TRBV4-2 and TRBJ2-5; 15 bases fit TRBD2. There are 16 residues in the CDR3. Germline lookup yields CDR1 LGHNA and CDR2 YNFKEQ. The V segment lost 3 bases and the J segment 5 bases; nucleotides outside the gene matches: 4. DNA for the CDR3: TGTGCCAGCAGCCAGTCCGGGACTAGCGGGGGGGAGACCCAGTACTTC. Translated, it gives CASSQSGTSGGETQYF.

V usage is TRBV25-1 and J usage is TRBJ2-5, with D unresolved. The CDR3 contains 12 residues. The ends were cut back, 7 bases at V and 5 bases at J, with 11 bases in the middle. CDR1 and CDR2 (germline): MGHDK, SYGVNS. CDR3 loop: CASTAVGETQYF. In nucleotides, the CDR3 is TGTGCCAGCACCGCGGTGGGGGAGACCCAGTACTTC.

This clonotype showed up just a few times. The chain uses TRBV12-3 or TRBV12-4 and TRBJ2-3; D gene ambiguous. V lost 8 bases to trimming and J lost 7 bases, with 7 bases between them. This CDR3 is 10 amino acids long. The CDR3 here is CASAKNTQYF. The CDR3 DNA is TGTGCCAGCGCAAAGAATACGCAGTATTTT.

This clonotype was picked up many times. The V gene is TRBV14, the J gene TRBJ2-1; D is uncertain. The V and J ends lost 3 bases and 3 bases respectively, with 9 bases between them. CDR3 length: 14 residues. The germline gives CDR1 SGHDN, CDR2 FVKESK. CDR3 loop: CASSHRSFYNEQFF. Here the CDR3 DNA reads TGTGCCAGCAGCCATCGGAGTTTCTACAATGAGCAGTTCTTC.

As regards this clonotype: One end of the junction fails to match germline, which may point to a read error. The chain links TRBV9 to TRBJ2-3; possible D gene TRBD2, 6 bases. The CDR3 is 14 amino acids. The germline CDR1 and CDR2 sequences are SGDLS and YYNGEE. CDR3 nucleotide sequence: TGTGCCAGCAGCCCGCGGCACGGGACTCCCCATCCGAGTTTT. This codes for CASSPRHGTPHPSF.

The V and J genes are TRBV7-2 and TRBJ1-2, with D unresolved. The CDR3 loop spans 13 amino acids. CDR1 is SGHTA and CDR2 is FQGNSA in the germline V gene. Between the trimmed V and J ends, which lost 8 bases and 5 bases, there was a span of 15 bases. The CDR3 spells CASGTGQNYGYTF. CDR3 DNA sequence: TGTGCCAGCGGAACGGGCCAGAATTATGGCTACACCTTC.

The chain links TRBV5-4 to TRBJ1-3, with 7 positions matching TRBD1. V trimming: 4 bases; J trimming: 2 bases; junction bases outside the gene matches: 9. Per germline, CDR1 SGHNT and CDR2 YYREEE (reference sequence). This CDR3 comprises 16 residues. The CDR3 is CASSRPQGEAGNTIYF. In DNA, the CDR3 is TGTGCCAGCAGCAGGCCTCAGGGGGAAGCTGGAAACACCATATATTTT.

The chain is built from TRBV10-3 and TRBJ2-1, with TRBD1 matching over 11 bases. The CDR3 spans 14 residues. The J segment lost 6 bases and the V segment lost 4 bases, leaving 2 bases of the junction unmatched. The germline V gene has CDR1 ENHRY and CDR2 SYGVKD. In DNA form, the CDR3 reads TGTGCCATCAGTGGGGGACAGGGGGTCAATGAGCAGTTCTTC. It codes for CAISGGQGVNEQFF.

This clonotype occurred many times. The J gene is TRBJ2-2, the V gene TRBV5-1, with 7 bases aligning to TRBD1. Germline V gene sequence: CDR1 SGHRS, CDR2 YFSETQ. The CDR3 spans 14 residues. The V and J ends lost 4 bases and 3 bases, in that order; junction bases with no gene match: 3. CDR3 nucleotide sequence: TGCGCCAGCAGCCCGACAGGGTACACCGGGGAGCTGTTTTTT. It yields the protein CASSPTGYTGELFF.

CDR3 residues: CAINRDPTDTQYF. CDR3 DNA sequence: TGTGCCATTAACCGGGACCCGACAGATACGCAGTATTTT. The chain is built from TRBV10-3 and TRBJ2-3; D may correspond to TRBD1 or TRBD2 (5 bases each). Trimming removed 9 bases from V and 3 bases from J, with 13 bases in between. The CDR3 sequence is 13 residues long. Germline V CDR1 and CDR2: ENHRY, SYGVKD.

Written as DNA, the CDR3 is TGTGCCAGCAGCCTTTTGGGACAGAGACACAATCAGCCCCAGCATTTT. Encoded protein: CASSLLGQRHNQPQHF. The chain joins TRBV7-2 to TRBJ1-5; TRBD1 matches at 7 bases. The CDR3 is made up of 16 amino acids. Germline V gives CDR1 SGHTA, CDR2 FQGNSA. The V gene end was trimmed by 5 bases and the J gene end by 3 bases; junction bases not matched to a gene: 10.

V gene TRBV20-1 combines with J gene TRBJ2-3; TRBD1 is a possible D gene (5 bases). Germline V lookup: CDR1 DFQATT, CDR2 SNEGSKA (reference sequence). V lost 2 bases and J 4 bases, leaving 19 bases between the germline ends. The CDR3 consists of 16 residues. CDR3 sequence reads: CSARNIGASPPDTQYF. The CDR3 coding sequence is TGCAGTGCTAGAAATATAGGGGCTAGTCCCCCAGATACGCAGTATTTT.

This clonotype was counted at least ten times. The chain has TRBV6-2 or TRBV6-3 and TRBJ2-2, with 7 bases lining up with TRBD2. Per the germline V gene, CDR1 is MNHEY and CDR2 is SVGEGT. The CDR3 spans 15 residues. In DNA, the CDR3 is TGTGTCTCGACCACGGGACTACGAGCCACCGGGGAGCTGTTTTTT. Amino acid sequence: CVSTTGLRATGELFF.

The chain uses TRBV5-1 and TRBJ2-2, with TRBD1 matching over 9 bases. CDR3 length: 17 residues. Germline CDR1 and CDR2: SGHRS and YFSETQ. J was trimmed by 3 bases and V by 6 bases; bases with no gene match: 12. CDR3: CASINWSGTGYTGELFF. The CDR3 DNA reads as TGCGCCAGCATTAATTGGAGCGGGACAGGGTACACCGGGGAGCTGTTTTTT.

The J gene is TRBJ2-7, the V gene TRBV5-1; maybe TRBD1 (6 bases). Trimming pared 4 bases from V and 0 bases from J, leaving 11 bases between. Germline V lookup: CDR1 SGHRS, CDR2 YFSETQ. This CDR3 spans 14 amino acids. DNA of the CDR3: TGCGCCAGCAGCCCCAGGGGAAGCTCCTACGAGCAGTACGTC. Protein product: CASSPRGSSYEQYV.

This clonotype was observed at least ten times. This chain uses TRBV5-1 with TRBJ2-5; weak D call: TRBD1 (5 bases). Trimming took off 0 bases at V and 3 bases at J, with 9 bases between the two ends. Germline loops: CDR1 SGHRS, CDR2 YFSETQ. The CDR3 is made up of 14 amino acids. CDR3 amino acids: CASSLDWGEETQYF. The CDR3 DNA follows: TGCGCCAGCAGCTTGGATTGGGGCGAAGAGACCCAGTACTTC.

This clonotype has a handful of counts. CDR3 in amino acids: CASSQEPGGPGYGYTF. CDR3 sequence (DNA): TGCGCCAGCAGCCAAGAGCCAGGGGGGCCAGGCTATGGCTACACCTTC. The gene calls are TRBV4-1 and TRBJ1-2, with 7 bases aligning to TRBD1. CDR1 MGHRA and CDR2 YSYEKL come from the germline V gene. The J segment lost 4 bases and the V segment lost 0 bases, leaving 8 bases of the junction unmatched. This CDR3 spans 16 amino acids.

This clonotype was found a few times. The chain links TRBV4-3 to TRBJ2-4; TRBD1 matches at 9 bases. The CDR3 contains 16 residues. The V segment lost 0 bases and the J segment 8 bases; nucleotides outside the gene matches: 8. Germline V gene sequence: CDR1 LGHNA, CDR2 YSLEER. The CDR3 spells CASSQEGLGQGYIQYF. The CDR3 nucleotides read TGCGCCAGCAGCCAAGAGGGCTTGGGACAGGGATACATTCAGTACTTC.

The rearrangement joins TRBV10-3 to TRBJ2-3, with D maybe TRBD1 (7 bases). The CDR3 is made up of 15 amino acids. V was cut by 4 bases and J by 5 bases, with 16 bases left in between. The germline V gene has CDR1 ENHRY and CDR2 SYGVKD. CDR3 loop: CAISAQGGRRDTQYF. In DNA form, the CDR3 reads TGTGCCATCAGTGCTCAGGGGGGACGCAGAGATACGCAGTATTTT.

This clonotype was seen at least ten times. The V call is TRBV15, the J call TRBJ2-1; tentatively, D is TRBD1 or TRBD2 (5 bases each). Trimming took off 2 bases at V and 7 bases at J, with 15 bases between the two ends. Germline V gene lookup returns CDR1 LNHNV and CDR2 YYDKDF (reference sequence). CDR3 size: 15 residues. The CDR3 coding sequence is TGTGCCACCAGCAGATCCCGGACGGGGCTAAATGAGCAGTTCTTC. Amino acids: CATSRSRTGLNEQFF.

This clonotype appeared many times. V gene TRBV12-3 or TRBV12-4 combines with J gene TRBJ2-7, with D hard to call. The V gene lost 5 bases and the J gene lost 2 bases, with 10 bases spanning the gap. The CDR3 contains 13 residues. The CDR3 region is CASSADSAYEQYF. In DNA, the CDR3 is TGTGCCAGCAGTGCTGACTCTGCCTACGAGCAGTACTTC.

In its sample, this clonotype was seen a few times. The chain joins TRBV5-6 to TRBJ1-1; unclear D gene. This CDR3 has 16 amino acids. Trimming stripped 4 bases from V and 6 bases from J, with 22 bases between. Germline CDR1 reads SGHDT; CDR2 reads YYEEEE. The CDR3 loop is CASSRSWVIGEAEAFF. CDR3 nucleotide sequence: TGTGCCAGCAGCCGCTCTTGGGTTATCGGGGAGGCTGAAGCTTTCTTT. Full variable domain (remainder filled in from reference TRBV5-6 and TRBJ1-1): DAGVTQSPTHLIKTRGQQVTLRCSPKSGHDTVSWYQQALGQGPQFIFQYYEEEERQRGNFPDRFSGHQFPNYSSELNVNALLLGDSALYLCASSRSWVIGEAEAFFGQGTRLTVV.

This chain connects TRBV18 to TRBJ2-4; 7 nucleotides match TRBD1. The trim removed 6 bases at V and 5 bases at J, leaving 7 bases unmatched. The CDR3 covers 14 residues. From germline, CDR1 is KGHSH and CDR2 LQKENI. The CDR3 DNA reads as TGTGCCAGCTCCGGGTGGGACAGTGAAAACATTCAGTACTTC. As protein: CASSGWDSENIQYF. The variable domain in full, completed from reference TRBV18 and TRBJ2-4, reads NAGVMQNPRHLVRRRGQEARLRCSPMKGHSHVYWYRQLPEEGLKFMVYLQKENIIDESGMPKERFSAEFPKEGPSILRIQQVVRGDSAAYFCASSGWDSENIQYFGAGTRLSVL.

CDR3 sequence: CAWARGPYGYTF. As DNA, the CDR3 is TGTGCCTGGGCCCGTGGGCCCTATGGCTACACCTTC. The chain employs TRBV30 and TRBJ1-2; D remains unclear. V was shortened by 5 bases and J by 4 bases, with 11 bases between the two germline ends. The CDR3 runs to 12 residues. Germline values: CDR1 GTSNPN, CDR2 SVGIG (reference sequence).

This chain joins TRBV18 and TRBJ1-5; possibly TRBD1 for D (6 bases). The germline V gene has CDR1 KGHSH and CDR2 LQKENI. CDR3 size: 17 residues. The germline V and J ends were trimmed by 0 bases and 5 bases, with 17 bases remaining between them. The CDR3 bases are TGTGCCAGCTCACCACCGGGGACAAACTCCTTTCATCAGCCCCAGCATTTT. This gives the protein CASSPPGTNSFHQPQHF.